This paragraph covers one T cell receptor (beta chain) sequence. The CDR3 is 16 residues long. This record belongs to a study of preoperative IRX-2 immunotherapy in early breast cancer. This table comes from immunoSEQ multiplex PCR, and its TCRdb copy is limited to in-frame clones, with some not included. The profile covers a few thousand clones, with about three quarters appearing a single time and around 12% taken by the ten largest. Treatment: preoperative locoregional IRX-2 cytokine immunotherapy. Preoperative locoregional IRX-2 cytokine immunotherapy was tested in the phase Ib source study. The source of this sequence is a human donor with breast cancer. The specimen comprised tumor tissue, sampled before IRX-2 immunotherapy. The rearrangement links TRBV22-1 to TRBJ1-5. TRBV22-1 is a pseudogene segment. CDR3 DNA sequence: TGTGCCACCAGTGATTTTAAGGCAGATCTAAATCAGCCCCAGCATTTT. As protein: CATSDFKADLNQPQHF.